This entry is about one T cell receptor (beta chain). The protocol was immunoSEQ multiplex PCR, while the TCRdb copy is restricted to in-frame clones and leaves out a portion. The sample lists 200,000 to 300,000 clones; 84% were seen once. Trimming cost V 3 bases and J 5 bases, with 13 bases left between them. CDR1 and CDR2 from the germline V gene are MDHEN and SYDVKM. The CDR3 has 14 amino acids. The sample comes from a study of blood T cell repertoires in COVID-19. The source material was peripheral blood. V gene TRBV28 combines with J gene TRBJ1-1, with TRBD1 as a possible D gene (5 bases). The receptor comes from a man in his forties or fifties who had recovered from COVID-19. CDR3 residues: CASSLRQGRTEAFF. Written as DNA, the CDR3 is TGTGCCAGCAGTTTGCGGCAGGGCCGAACTGAAGCTTTCTTT.